The clone carrying this T cell receptor (beta chain) appeared a single time. Antigen specificity is unknown. Measured with immunoSEQ multiplex PCR; TCRdb has only the in-frame clones, and not every one. The repertoire includes about 96,000 clones, roughly nine tenths of them detected once, and more than 1.5% sits in the top ten. The sample originates from a study of T cell responses to AZD1222 COVID-19 vaccine. Findings of the study overall: There were mostly white British donors and more females than males, and clonal diversity was possibly underestimated. Increased Spike-specific TCR breadth and depth were observed after two AZD1222 doses. Seropositive AZD1222 recipients at baseline numbered only five or six.

The CDR3 loop spans 15 amino acids. With 5 bases clipped from V and 4 bases from J, the junction kept 11 bases outside the gene matches. Germline assignment: CDR1 ENHRY and CDR2 SYGVKD. The chain has TRBV10-3 and TRBJ2-7; 7 bases line up with TRBD2. This receptor was obtained from an adult in good health. This specimen consisted of peripheral blood, obtained on day 0 of AZD1222 vaccination. For the CDR3, the DNA is TGTGCCATCAGTCCTTCGTTCGGGGGGAGGTACGAGCAGTACTTC. This encodes CAISPSFGGRYEQYF.